Listed below are T cell receptor beta chains from one sample, sequenced in a study of cytomegalovirus exposure and HLA in healthy donors. Assay: immunoSEQ multiplex PCR; the TCRdb copy retains only in-frame clones and omits some. The sample yields 65,000 to 70,000 clones, approximately 72% seen once. Sequenced material: PBMCs. These receptors were collected from a woman in her thirties in good health and CMV-seronegative. Each CDR3 is given with its conserved first and last residue. The D gene is left open where the match is weak. Clone sizes are given selectively: once, few, many, or a class where the clone is expanded.

D gene: TRBD2; J gene: TRBJ2-5; clone size: once; V gene: TRBV4-1; CDR3 protein: CASSSTSGVETQYF; CDR3 DNA: TGCGCCAGCAGCAGCACTAGCGGGGTAGAGACCCAGTACTTC
D gene: -; J gene: TRBJ1-5; clone size: few; V gene: TRBV19; CDR3 protein: CASSRLTSVSNQPQHF; CDR3 DNA: TGTGCCAGTAGTAGGTTGACATCCGTTAGCAATCAGCCCCAGCATTTT
D gene: -; J gene: TRBJ2-1; clone size: -; V gene: TRBV2; CDR3 protein: CASSVDKHNEQFF; CDR3 DNA: TGTGCCAGCAGCGTCGACAAACACAATGAGCAGTTCTTC
D gene: -; J gene: TRBJ2-2; clone size: -; V gene: TRBV6-4; CDR3 protein: CASSEFSGELFF; CDR3 DNA: TGTGCCAGCAGTGAATTCAGCGGGGAGCTGTTTTTT
D gene: -; J gene: TRBJ2-4; clone size: -; V gene: TRBV6-5; CDR3 protein: CASSRGAKNIQYF; CDR3 DNA: TGTGCCAGCAGTCGCGGAGCCAAAAACATTCAGTACTTC
D gene: -; J gene: TRBJ1-5; clone size: -; V gene: TRBV28; CDR3 protein: CASKNTGNQPQHF; CDR3 DNA: TGTGCCAGCAAAAACACGGGGAATCAGCCCCAGCATTTT
D gene: -; J gene: TRBJ1-2; clone size: -; V gene: TRBV11-2; CDR3 protein: CASSLRQPNYGYTF; CDR3 DNA: TGTGCCAGCAGCTTACGACAGCCGAACTATGGCTACACCTTC
D gene: TRBD2; J gene: TRBJ2-5; clone size: -; V gene: TRBV7-2; CDR3 protein: CASSSKLLSGGAETQYF; CDR3 DNA: TGTGCCAGCAGCTCCAAGCTACTTAGCGGGGGGGCAGAGACCCAGTACTTC
D gene: TRBD1; J gene: TRBJ1-1; clone size: -; V gene: TRBV7-3; CDR3 protein: CASSIRGSGTEAFF; CDR3 DNA: TGTGCCAGCAGCATCAGGGGGTCGGGCACTGAAGCTTTCTTT
D gene: -; J gene: TRBJ1-6; clone size: -; V gene: TRBV19; CDR3 protein: CASSTTNSYNSPLHF; CDR3 DNA: TGTGCCAGTAGTACGACAAACTCCTATAATTCACCCCTCCACTTT
D gene: -; J gene: TRBJ1-5; clone size: few; V gene: TRBV6-5; CDR3 protein: CASRITGVSNQPQHF; CDR3 DNA: TGTGCCAGCAGGATTACAGGAGTCAGCAATCAGCCCCAGCATTTT
D gene: -; J gene: TRBJ2-1; clone size: -; V gene: TRBV7-9; CDR3 protein: CASSLILAGRNEQFF; CDR3 DNA: TGTGCCAGCAGCTTAATCTTGGCGGGGAGGAATGAGCAGTTCTTC
D gene: TRBD2; J gene: TRBJ2-3; clone size: few; V gene: TRBV28; CDR3 protein: CASSQLGTSGLDTDTQYF; CDR3 DNA: TGTGCCAGCAGCCAACTCGGGACTAGCGGGTTGGACACAGATACGCAGTATTTT
D gene: -; J gene: TRBJ1-5; clone size: few; V gene: TRBV28; CDR3 protein: CASSLAQGPQHF; CDR3 DNA: TGTGCCAGCAGTTTAGCCCAGGGGCCCCAGCATTTT
D gene: TRBD1; J gene: TRBJ1-6; clone size: few; V gene: TRBV7-9; CDR3 protein: CASSFGTGNSPLHF; CDR3 DNA: TGTGCCAGCAGCTTCGGGACAGGGAATTCACCCCTCCACTTT
D gene: -; J gene: TRBJ2-1; clone size: -; V gene: TRBV4-3; CDR3 protein: CASSQEDGRLDINEQFF; CDR3 DNA: TGCGCCAGCAGCCAAGAGGATGGGCGACTAGATATCAATGAGCAGTTCTTC
D gene: -; J gene: TRBJ2-2; clone size: -; V gene: TRBV13; CDR3 protein: CASSFPTAGGELFF; CDR3 DNA: TGTGCCAGCAGCTTTCCAACGGCGGGCGGGGAGCTGTTTTTT
D gene: TRBD1; J gene: TRBJ1-1; clone size: once; V gene: TRBV5-1; CDR3 protein: CASSLFPGTGGKNTEAFF; CDR3 DNA: TGCGCCAGCAGCTTGTTTCCCGGGACAGGGGGCAAAAACACTGAAGCTTTCTTT
D gene: TRBD2; J gene: TRBJ2-1; clone size: -; V gene: TRBV7-2; CDR3 protein: CASSPRTSGGAMEQFF; CDR3 DNA: TGTGCCAGCAGTCCCAGGACTAGCGGGGGAGCCATGGAGCAGTTCTTC
D gene: TRBD2; J gene: TRBJ2-1; clone size: -; V gene: TRBV25-1; CDR3 protein: CASSEKAGLAGGNEQFF; CDR3 DNA: TGTGCCAGCAGTGAAAAAGCCGGACTAGCGGGGGGCAATGAGCAGTTCTTC
D gene: -; J gene: TRBJ2-7; clone size: few; V gene: TRBV7-9; CDR3 protein: CASRTDIGDYEQYF; CDR3 DNA: TGTGCCAGCAGGACCGATATCGGGGATTACGAGCAGTACTTC
D gene: -; J gene: TRBJ2-6; clone size: few; V gene: TRBV7-2; CDR3 protein: CASSLSYSSSGANVLTF; CDR3 DNA: TGTGCCAGCAGCTTATCCTACAGTTCCTCTGGGGCCAACGTCCTGACTTTC
D gene: TRBD1; J gene: TRBJ1-2; clone size: -; V gene: TRBV7-8; CDR3 protein: CASSFFAFSGTARPNYGYTF; CDR3 DNA: TGTGCCAGCAGCTTCTTCGCATTTTCCGGGACAGCCCGACCCAACTATGGCTACACCTTC
D gene: -; J gene: TRBJ1-4; clone size: few; V gene: TRBV5-4; CDR3 protein: CASSPATGNEKLFF; CDR3 DNA: TGTGCCAGCAGCCCGGCCACCGGGAACGAAAAACTGTTTTTT
D gene: TRBD1; J gene: TRBJ1-1; clone size: few; V gene: TRBV11-1; CDR3 protein: CASSLGGIGQDPTEAFF; CDR3 DNA: TGTGCCAGCAGCTTAGGGGGAATTGGACAGGACCCCACTGAAGCTTTCTTT
D gene: TRBD1; J gene: TRBJ2-5; clone size: -; V gene: TRBV27; CDR3 protein: CASRGQGWWEQYF; CDR3 DNA: TGTGCCAGCAGAGGACAGGGATGGTGGGAGCAGTACTTC
D gene: -; J gene: TRBJ2-1; clone size: -; V gene: TRBV6-6; CDR3 protein: CASCVSGLYNEQFF; CDR3 DNA: TGTGCCAGCTGCGTAAGCGGGCTGTACAATGAGCAGTTCTTC
D gene: -; J gene: TRBJ2-1; clone size: few; V gene: TRBV6-5; CDR3 protein: CASSYSSTPPEQFF; CDR3 DNA: TGTGCCAGCAGTTACTCGAGCACCCCCCCTGAGCAGTTCTTC
D gene: TRBD1; J gene: TRBJ2-1; clone size: -; V gene: TRBV15; CDR3 protein: CATSRDRLRDSSYNEQFF; CDR3 DNA: TGTGCCACCAGCAGAGATCGGTTAAGGGACAGTTCCTACAATGAGCAGTTCTTC
D gene: TRBD2; J gene: TRBJ2-7; clone size: once; V gene: TRBV7-3; CDR3 protein: CASSSRGGLYEQYF; CDR3 DNA: TGTGCCAGCAGCTCCCGGGGGGGCCTCTACGAGCAGTACTTC
D gene: -; J gene: TRBJ1-2; clone size: few; V gene: TRBV7-9; CDR3 protein: CASSSRIANYGYTF; CDR3 DNA: TGTGCCAGCAGCTCTAGAATAGCTAACTATGGCTACACCTTC
D gene: TRBD1; J gene: TRBJ1-5; clone size: -; V gene: TRBV19; CDR3 protein: CASSRGTGGWQPQHF; CDR3 DNA: TGTGCCAGTAGCAGAGGGACAGGGGGGTGGCAGCCCCAGCATTTT
D gene: -; J gene: TRBJ1-6; clone size: few; V gene: TRBV5-3; CDR3 protein: CARSSWEPTTDSPLHF; CDR3 DNA: TGTGCCAGAAGCTCTTGGGAACCTACGACAGATTCACCCCTCCACTTT
D gene: TRBD1; J gene: TRBJ2-7; clone size: -; V gene: TRBV29-1; CDR3 protein: CSVGDRETYEQYF; CDR3 DNA: TGCAGCGTTGGGGACAGGGAAACCTACGAGCAGTACTTC
D gene: TRBD1; J gene: TRBJ2-3; clone size: -; V gene: TRBV7-3; CDR3 protein: CASSSASGQLLGDTQYF; CDR3 DNA: TGTGCCAGCAGCTCTGCGTCGGGACAGCTTCTTGGAGATACGCAGTATTTT
D gene: -; J gene: TRBJ2-7; clone size: -; V gene: TRBV25-1; CDR3 protein: CASSDPDGSSYEQYF; CDR3 DNA: TGTGCCAGCAGTGATCCGGACGGGAGTTCCTACGAGCAGTACTTC
D gene: TRBD1; J gene: TRBJ2-7; clone size: few; V gene: TRBV2; CDR3 protein: CASSSGTGFNEQYF; CDR3 DNA: TGTGCCAGCAGTTCCGGGACAGGGTTCAACGAGCAGTACTTC
D gene: -; J gene: TRBJ1-4; clone size: -; V gene: TRBV14; CDR3 protein: CASSQLRVGGEKLFF; CDR3 DNA: TGTGCCAGCAGCCAACTAAGGGTTGGAGGAGAAAAACTGTTTTTT
D gene: TRBD2; J gene: TRBJ2-7; clone size: -; V gene: TRBV29-1; CDR3 protein: CSVVSFRGGNEQYF; CDR3 DNA: TGCAGCGTTGTATCCTTTCGGGGGGGGAACGAGCAGTACTTC
D gene: TRBD1; J gene: TRBJ1-3; clone size: -; V gene: TRBV6-1; CDR3 protein: CASSEAGTGGNTIYF; CDR3 DNA: TGTGCCAGCAGTGAAGCCGGGACAGGTGGAAACACCATATATTTT
D gene: -; J gene: TRBJ1-2; clone size: -; V gene: TRBV10-3; CDR3 protein: CAISADSLTYTNYGYTF; CDR3 DNA: TGTGCCATCTCCGCGGACAGTTTAACTTATACTAACTATGGCTACACCTTC
D gene: -; J gene: TRBJ2-7; clone size: -; V gene: TRBV6-5; CDR3 protein: CASSSDSYEQYF; CDR3 DNA: TGTGCCAGCAGCTCGGACAGCTACGAGCAGTACTTC
D gene: -; J gene: TRBJ2-2; clone size: few; V gene: TRBV6-4; CDR3 protein: CASSDGLNTGELFF; CDR3 DNA: TGTGCCAGCAGTGACGGACTAAACACCGGGGAGCTGTTTTTT
D gene: TRBD2; J gene: TRBJ2-2; clone size: -; V gene: TRBV4-1; CDR3 protein: CASSQEGGGAIGELFF; CDR3 DNA: TGCGCCAGCAGCCAAGAAGGCGGGGGGGCGATCGGGGAGCTGTTTTTT
D gene: TRBD1; J gene: TRBJ1-2; clone size: -; V gene: TRBV28; CDR3 protein: CASTAGDRGDGYTF; CDR3 DNA: TGTGCCAGCACAGCCGGGGACAGGGGAGATGGCTACACCTTC
D gene: TRBD1; J gene: TRBJ2-7; clone size: -; V gene: TRBV6-5; CDR3 protein: CASSRTGWTYEQYF; CDR3 DNA: TGTGCCAGCAGCAGGACAGGGTGGACCTACGAGCAGTACTTC
D gene: TRBD1; J gene: TRBJ1-1; clone size: once; V gene: TRBV10-3; CDR3 protein: CAISETESTGEAFF; CDR3 DNA: TGTGCCATCAGTGAGACCGAATCGACAGGGGAAGCTTTCTTT
D gene: -; J gene: TRBJ2-7; clone size: -; V gene: TRBV2; CDR3 protein: CASNRGGLMYEQYF; CDR3 DNA: TGTGCCAGCAATAGGGGGGGCCTAATGTACGAGCAGTACTTC
D gene: TRBD1; J gene: TRBJ2-7; clone size: few; V gene: TRBV9; CDR3 protein: CASSARTGDNEQYF; CDR3 DNA: TGTGCCAGCAGCGCCCGGACAGGGGATAATGAGCAGTACTTC
D gene: -; J gene: TRBJ2-5; clone size: -; V gene: TRBV5-1; CDR3 protein: CASSSTGDGRHQETQYF; CDR3 DNA: TGCGCCAGCAGCTCTACGGGGGACGGACGACACCAAGAGACCCAGTACTTC
D gene: TRBD1; J gene: TRBJ1-1; clone size: -; V gene: TRBV5-4; CDR3 protein: CASRPDRGNTEAFF; CDR3 DNA: TGTGCCAGCAGGCCGGACAGGGGGAACACTGAAGCTTTCTTT
D gene: TRBD1; J gene: TRBJ2-3; clone size: -; V gene: TRBV10-3; CDR3 protein: CAISESTGGAKDTQYF; CDR3 DNA: TGTGCCATCAGTGAGTCGACAGGGGGCGCAAAAGATACGCAGTATTTT
D gene: -; J gene: TRBJ2-3; clone size: -; V gene: TRBV5-6; CDR3 protein: CASSLYSLGDTQYF; CDR3 DNA: TGTGCCAGCAGCTTGTACAGCCTTGGAGATACGCAGTATTTT
D gene: TRBD2; J gene: TRBJ2-3; clone size: few; V gene: TRBV9; CDR3 protein: CASSVGSSGGAQDTQYF; CDR3 DNA: TGTGCCAGCAGCGTAGGCTCTAGCGGGGGGGCCCAAGATACGCAGTATTTT
D gene: -; J gene: TRBJ1-4; clone size: -; V gene: TRBV4-3; CDR3 protein: CASSQIQGNEKLFF; CDR3 DNA: TGCGCCAGCAGCCAGATACAGGGTAATGAAAAACTGTTTTTT
D gene: -; J gene: TRBJ2-7; clone size: -; V gene: TRBV19; CDR3 protein: CASSARVYPSYEQYF; CDR3 DNA: TGTGCCAGTAGTGCCAGGGTCTATCCTTCCTACGAGCAGTACTTC
D gene: -; J gene: TRBJ2-4; clone size: -; V gene: TRBV6-6; CDR3 protein: CASSYWGRKNIQYF; CDR3 DNA: TGTGCCAGCAGTTACTGGGGGCGGAAGAACATTCAGTACTTC
D gene: -; J gene: TRBJ2-5; clone size: -; V gene: TRBV7-9; CDR3 protein: CASSSSGPETQYF; CDR3 DNA: TGTGCCAGCAGCTCCAGCGGCCCCGAGACCCAGTACTTC
D gene: TRBD2; J gene: TRBJ2-7; clone size: -; V gene: TRBV5-1; CDR3 protein: CASSADARSGGGSYEQYF; CDR3 DNA: TGCGCCAGCAGCGCAGACGCACGGAGCGGGGGCGGCTCCTACGAGCAGTACTTC
D gene: -; J gene: TRBJ2-6; clone size: -; V gene: TRBV27; CDR3 protein: CASSGTGSGANVLTF; CDR3 DNA: TGTGCCAGCAGTGGCACAGGCTCTGGGGCCAACGTCCTGACTTTC